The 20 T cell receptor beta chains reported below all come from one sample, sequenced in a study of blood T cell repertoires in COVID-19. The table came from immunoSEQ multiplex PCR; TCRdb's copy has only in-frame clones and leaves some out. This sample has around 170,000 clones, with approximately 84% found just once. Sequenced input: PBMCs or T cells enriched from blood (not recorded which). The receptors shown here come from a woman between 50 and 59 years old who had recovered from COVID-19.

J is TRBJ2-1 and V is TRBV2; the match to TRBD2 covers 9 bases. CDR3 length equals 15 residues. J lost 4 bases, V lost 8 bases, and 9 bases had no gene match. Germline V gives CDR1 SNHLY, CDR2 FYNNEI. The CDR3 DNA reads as TGTGCCAGCCGCGCCTCGCGGGAGGGGTACAATGAGCAGTTCTTC. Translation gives CASRASREGYNEQFF.

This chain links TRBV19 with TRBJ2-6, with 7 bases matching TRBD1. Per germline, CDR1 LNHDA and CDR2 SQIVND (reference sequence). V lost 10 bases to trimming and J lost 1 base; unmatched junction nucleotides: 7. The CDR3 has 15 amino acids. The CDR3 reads CATGTADSGANVLTF. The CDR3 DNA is TGTGCCACCGGGACAGCAGATTCTGGGGCCAACGTCCTGACTTTC.

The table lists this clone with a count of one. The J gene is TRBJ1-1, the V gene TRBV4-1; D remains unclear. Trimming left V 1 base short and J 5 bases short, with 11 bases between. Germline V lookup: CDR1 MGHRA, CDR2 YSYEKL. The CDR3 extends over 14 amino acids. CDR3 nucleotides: TGCGCCAGCAGCCAAGGAGACACCCGGACTGAAGCTTTCTTT. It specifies CASSQGDTRTEAFF.

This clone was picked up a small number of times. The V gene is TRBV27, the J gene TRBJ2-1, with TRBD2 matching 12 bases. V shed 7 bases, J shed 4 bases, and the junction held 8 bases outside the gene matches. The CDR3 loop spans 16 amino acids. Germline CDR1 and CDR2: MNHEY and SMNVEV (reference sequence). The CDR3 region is CASTHLAGGPYNEQFF. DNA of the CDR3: TGTGCCAGCACCCACCTAGCGGGAGGGCCTTACAATGAGCAGTTCTTC.

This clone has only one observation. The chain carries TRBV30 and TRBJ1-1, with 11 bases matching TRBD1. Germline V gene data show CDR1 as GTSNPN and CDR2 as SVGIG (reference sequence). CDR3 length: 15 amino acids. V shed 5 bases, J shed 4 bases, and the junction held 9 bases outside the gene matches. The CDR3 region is CAWALSGTGGTEAFF. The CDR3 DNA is TGTGCCTGGGCTCTATCCGGGACAGGGGGCACTGAAGCTTTCTTT.

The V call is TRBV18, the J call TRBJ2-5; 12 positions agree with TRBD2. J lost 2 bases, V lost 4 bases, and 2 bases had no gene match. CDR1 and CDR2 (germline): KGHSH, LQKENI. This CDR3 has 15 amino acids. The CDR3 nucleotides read TGTGCCAGCTCACTCGGACTAGCGGGGCAAGAGACCCAGTACTTC. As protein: CASSLGLAGQETQYF.

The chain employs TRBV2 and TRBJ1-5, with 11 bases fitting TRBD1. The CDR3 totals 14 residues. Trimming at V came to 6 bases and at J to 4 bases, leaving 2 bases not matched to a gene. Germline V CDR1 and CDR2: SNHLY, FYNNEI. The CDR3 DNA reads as TGTGCCAGCAGGGACAGGGGGCCTAATCAGCCCCAGCATTTT. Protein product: CASRDRGPNQPQHF.

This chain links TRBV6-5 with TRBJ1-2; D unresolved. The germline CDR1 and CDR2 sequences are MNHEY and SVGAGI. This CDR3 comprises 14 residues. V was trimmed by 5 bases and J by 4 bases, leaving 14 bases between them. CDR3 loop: CASSPSLEGYGYTF. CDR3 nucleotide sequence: TGTGCCAGCAGTCCAAGCTTAGAGGGCTATGGCTACACCTTC.

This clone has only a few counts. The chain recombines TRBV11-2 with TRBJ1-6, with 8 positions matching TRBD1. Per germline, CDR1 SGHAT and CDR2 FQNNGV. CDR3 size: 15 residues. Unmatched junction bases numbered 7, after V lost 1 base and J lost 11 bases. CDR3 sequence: CASSLGGQGRPPLHF. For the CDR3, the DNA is TGTGCCAGCAGCTTAGGTGGACAGGGCCGGCCACCCCTCCACTTT.

The CDR3 region is CASSPGLVKSGANVLTF. CDR3 sequence (DNA): TGTGCCAGCAGCCCTGGACTAGTAAAGTCTGGGGCCAACGTCCTGACTTTC. The chain has TRBV3-1 (or the pseudogene TRBV3-2) and TRBJ2-6, with 7 bases matching TRBD2. The germline V gene encodes CDR1 LGHDT and CDR2 YNNKEL (reference sequence). The J segment lost 1 base and the V segment lost 4 bases, leaving 7 bases of the junction unmatched. This CDR3 comprises 17 residues.

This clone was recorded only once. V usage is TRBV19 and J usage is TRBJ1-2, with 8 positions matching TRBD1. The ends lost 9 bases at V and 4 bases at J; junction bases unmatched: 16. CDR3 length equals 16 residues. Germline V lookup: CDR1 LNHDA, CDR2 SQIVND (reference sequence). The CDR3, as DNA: TGTGCCAGCAGTGACCAGGGGGCGTGGAGGGCCTATGGCTACACCTTC. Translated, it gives CASSDQGAWRAYGYTF.

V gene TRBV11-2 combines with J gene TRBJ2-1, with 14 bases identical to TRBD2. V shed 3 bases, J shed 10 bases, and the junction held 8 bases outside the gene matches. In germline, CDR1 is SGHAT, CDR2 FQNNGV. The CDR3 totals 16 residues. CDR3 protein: CASSFTGTSGSTEQFF. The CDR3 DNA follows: TGTGCCAGCAGCTTCACCGGGACTAGCGGGAGTACAGAGCAGTTCTTC.

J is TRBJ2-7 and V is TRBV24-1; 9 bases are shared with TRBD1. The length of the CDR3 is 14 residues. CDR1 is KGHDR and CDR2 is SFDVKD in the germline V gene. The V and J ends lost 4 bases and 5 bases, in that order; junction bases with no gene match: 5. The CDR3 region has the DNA TGTGCCACCAGTGACGGGACAGGGACCCACGAGCAGTACTTC. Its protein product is CATSDGTGTHEQYF.

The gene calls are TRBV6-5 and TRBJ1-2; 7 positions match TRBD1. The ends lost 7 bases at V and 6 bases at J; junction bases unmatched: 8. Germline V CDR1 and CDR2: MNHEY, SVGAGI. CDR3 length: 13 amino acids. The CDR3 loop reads CASIIRGGHGYTF. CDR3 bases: TGTGCCAGCATAATCAGAGGGGGCCATGGCTACACCTTC.

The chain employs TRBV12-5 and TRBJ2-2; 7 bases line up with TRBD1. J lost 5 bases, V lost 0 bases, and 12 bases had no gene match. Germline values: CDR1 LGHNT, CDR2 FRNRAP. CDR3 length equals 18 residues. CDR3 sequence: CASGLVRSGTEYTGELFF. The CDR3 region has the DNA TGTGCTAGTGGTTTGGTACGGTCCGGGACAGAATATACCGGGGAGCTGTTTTTT.

As DNA, the CDR3 is TGTGCCAGCTCAAGTTCGGGACAGGGGAACACTGAAGCTTTCTTT. This encodes CASSSSGQGNTEAFF. V gene TRBV18 combines with J gene TRBJ1-1, with 9 bases that match TRBD1. The CDR3 is 15 residues long. CDR1 is KGHSH and CDR2 is LQKENI in the germline V gene. V trimming: 5 bases; J trimming: 1 base; junction bases outside the gene matches: 5. The variable domain in full, completed from reference TRBV18 and TRBJ1-1, reads NAGVMQNPRHLVRRRGQEARLRCSPMKGHSHVYWYRQLPEEGLKFMVYLQKENIIDESGMPKERFSAEFPKEGPSILRIQQVVRGDSAAYFCASSSSGQGNTEAFFGQGTRLTVV.

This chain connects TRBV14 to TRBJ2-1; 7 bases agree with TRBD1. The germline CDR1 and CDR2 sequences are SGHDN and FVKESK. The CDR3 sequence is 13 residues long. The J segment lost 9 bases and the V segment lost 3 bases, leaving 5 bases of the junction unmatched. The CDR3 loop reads CASSQYRGPEQFF. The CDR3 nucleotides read TGTGCCAGCAGCCAGTACAGGGGCCCTGAGCAGTTCTTC.

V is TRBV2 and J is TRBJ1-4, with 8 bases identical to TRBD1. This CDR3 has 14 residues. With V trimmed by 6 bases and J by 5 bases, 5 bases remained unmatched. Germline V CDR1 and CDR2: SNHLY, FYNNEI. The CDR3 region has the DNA TGTGCCAGCAGAGTCCGGGACAGGAATGAAAAACTGTTTTTT. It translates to CASRVRDRNEKLFF. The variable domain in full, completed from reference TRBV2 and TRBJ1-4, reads EPEVTQTPSHQVTQMGQEVILRCVPISNHLYFYWYRQILGQKVEFLVSFYNNEISEKSEIFDDQFSVERPDGSNFTLKIRSTKLEDSAMYFCASRVRDRNEKLFFGSGTQLSVL.

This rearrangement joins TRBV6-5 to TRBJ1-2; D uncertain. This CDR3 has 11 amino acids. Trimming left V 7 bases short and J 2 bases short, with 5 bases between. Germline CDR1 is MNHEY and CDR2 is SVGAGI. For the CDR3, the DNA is TGTGCCAGCATGGCCAACTATGGCTACACCTTC. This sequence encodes CASMANYGYTF.

In nucleotides, the CDR3 is TGCGCCAGCAGCTTGGGGGACAGCTATTCACCCCTCCACTTT. The encoded protein is CASSLGDSYSPLHF. The rearrangement joins TRBV5-1 to TRBJ1-6; 7 bases map to TRBD1. The CDR3 has 14 amino acids. Germline V CDR1 and CDR2: SGHRS, YFSETQ. V shed 0 bases and J 8 bases; nucleotides not matched to a gene: 2.